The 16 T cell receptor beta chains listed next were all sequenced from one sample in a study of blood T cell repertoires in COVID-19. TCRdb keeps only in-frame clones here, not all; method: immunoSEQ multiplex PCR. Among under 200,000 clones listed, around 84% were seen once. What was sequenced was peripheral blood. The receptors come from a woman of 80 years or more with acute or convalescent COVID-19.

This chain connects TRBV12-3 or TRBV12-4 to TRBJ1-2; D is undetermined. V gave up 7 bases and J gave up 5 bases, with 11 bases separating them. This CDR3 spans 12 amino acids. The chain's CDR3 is CASISVVYGYTF. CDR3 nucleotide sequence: TGTGCCAGCATCTCTGTTGTATATGGCTACACCTTC.

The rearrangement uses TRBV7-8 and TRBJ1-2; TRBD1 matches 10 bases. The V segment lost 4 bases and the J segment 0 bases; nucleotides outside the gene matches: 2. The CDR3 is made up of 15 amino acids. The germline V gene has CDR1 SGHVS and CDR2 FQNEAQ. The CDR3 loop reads CASSSTGGSNYGYTF. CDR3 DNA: TGTGCCAGCAGCTCGACAGGGGGCTCTAACTATGGCTACACCTTC. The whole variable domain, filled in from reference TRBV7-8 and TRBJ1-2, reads GAGVSQSPRYKVAKRGQDVALRCDPISGHVSLFWYQQALGQGPEFLTYFQNEAQLDKSGLPSDRFFAERPEGSVSTLKIQRTQQEDSAVYLCASSSTGGSNYGYTFGSGTRLTVV.

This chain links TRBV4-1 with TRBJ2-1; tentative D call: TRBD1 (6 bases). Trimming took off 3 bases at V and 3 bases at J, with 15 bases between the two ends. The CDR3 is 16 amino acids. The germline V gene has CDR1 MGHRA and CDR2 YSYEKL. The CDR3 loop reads CASSQQTGTVYNEQFF. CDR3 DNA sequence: TGCGCCAGCAGCCAGCAGACAGGTACGGTCTACAATGAGCAGTTCTTC.

DNA of the CDR3: TGCAGCGCGGGGACAGAGCAGTTCTTC. Translation gives CSAGTEQFF. V usage is TRBV29-1 and J usage is TRBJ2-1, with D possibly TRBD1 on 6 matching bases. The CDR3 totals 9 residues. Trimming took off 7 bases at V and 10 bases at J, with 8 bases between the two ends. Germline CDR1 reads SQVTM; CDR2 reads ANQGSEA.

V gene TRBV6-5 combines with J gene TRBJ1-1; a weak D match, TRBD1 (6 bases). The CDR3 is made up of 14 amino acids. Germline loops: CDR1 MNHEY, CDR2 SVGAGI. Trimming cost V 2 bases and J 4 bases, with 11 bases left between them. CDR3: CASSYGGGLTEAFF. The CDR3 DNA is TGTGCCAGCAGTTACGGGGGCGGTCTCACTGAAGCTTTCTTT.

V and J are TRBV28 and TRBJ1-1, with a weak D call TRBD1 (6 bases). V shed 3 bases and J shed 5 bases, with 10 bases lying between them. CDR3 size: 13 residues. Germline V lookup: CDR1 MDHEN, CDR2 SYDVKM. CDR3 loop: CASSLQGQTEAFF. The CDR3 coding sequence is TGTGCCAGCAGTTTGCAGGGGCAAACTGAAGCTTTCTTT.

The DNA for the CDR3 is TGCAGTGCTAGTCCGGGATACCCCCCAGAAAAACTGTTTTTT. Its protein product is CSASPGYPPEKLFF. The chain carries TRBV20-1 and TRBJ1-4; D unresolved. The germline V gene has CDR1 DFQATT and CDR2 SNEGSKA (reference sequence). The CDR3 is 14 amino acids. Trimming took off 3 bases at V and 8 bases at J, with 16 bases between the two ends.

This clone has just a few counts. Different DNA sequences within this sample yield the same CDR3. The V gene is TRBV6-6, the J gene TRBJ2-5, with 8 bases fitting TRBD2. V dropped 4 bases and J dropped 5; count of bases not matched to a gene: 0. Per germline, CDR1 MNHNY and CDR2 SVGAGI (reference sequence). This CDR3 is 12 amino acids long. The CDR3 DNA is TGTGCCAGCAGTTCGGGAGGGGAGACCCAGTACTTC. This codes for CASSSGGETQYF.

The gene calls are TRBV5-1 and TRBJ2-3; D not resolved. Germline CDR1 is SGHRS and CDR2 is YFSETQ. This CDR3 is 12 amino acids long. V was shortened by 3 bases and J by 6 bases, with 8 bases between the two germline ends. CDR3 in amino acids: CASSSTGDTQYF. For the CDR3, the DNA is TGCGCCAGCAGCTCGACCGGGGATACGCAGTATTTT.

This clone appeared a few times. The DNA of the CDR3 is TGTGCCAGCAGCCCCAGGGGCGGGAGAAGGGACAATGAGCAGTTCTTC. Amino acids: CASSPRGGRRDNEQFF. The chain has TRBV11-3 and TRBJ2-1; the D gene is possibly TRBD2 (7 bases). In germline, CDR1 is SGHNT, CDR2 YENEEA. CDR3 length: 16 amino acids. V dropped 5 bases and J dropped 5 bases, with 19 bases sitting between them.

In DNA, the CDR3 is TGTGCCAGCAGCTTAGTCGGGGGGGTCGATGGCTACACCTTC. This gives the protein CASSLVGGVDGYTF. The chain links TRBV11-2 to TRBJ1-2, with a weak D call TRBD1 (5 bases). Germline V lookup: CDR1 SGHAT, CDR2 FQNNGV. V lost 1 base, J lost 6 bases, and 12 bases lay in between. The CDR3 contains 14 residues.

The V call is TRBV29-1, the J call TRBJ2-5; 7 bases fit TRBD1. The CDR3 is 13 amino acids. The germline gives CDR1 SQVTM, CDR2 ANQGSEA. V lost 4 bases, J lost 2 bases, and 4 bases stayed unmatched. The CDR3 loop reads CSVATGPQETQYF. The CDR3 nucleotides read TGCAGCGTTGCGACAGGGCCACAAGAGACCCAGTACTTC.

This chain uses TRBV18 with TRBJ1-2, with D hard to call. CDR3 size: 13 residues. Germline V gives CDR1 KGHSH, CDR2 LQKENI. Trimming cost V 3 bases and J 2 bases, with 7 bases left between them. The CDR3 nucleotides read TGTGCCAGCTCACCGTCGGGAAACTATGGCTACACCTTC. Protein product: CASSPSGNYGYTF.

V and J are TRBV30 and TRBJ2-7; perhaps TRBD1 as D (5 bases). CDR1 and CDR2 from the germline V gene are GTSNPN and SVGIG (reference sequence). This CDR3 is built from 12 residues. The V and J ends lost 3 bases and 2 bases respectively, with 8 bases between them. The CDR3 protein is CAWSRAAYEQYF. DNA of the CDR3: TGTGCCTGGAGCAGGGCGGCCTACGAGCAGTACTTC.

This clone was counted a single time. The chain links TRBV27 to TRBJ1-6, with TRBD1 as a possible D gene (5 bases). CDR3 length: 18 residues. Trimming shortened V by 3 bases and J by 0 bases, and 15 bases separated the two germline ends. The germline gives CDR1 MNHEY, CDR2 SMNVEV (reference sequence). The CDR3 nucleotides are TGTGCCAGCAGTTTTTTTTGGGGCCCGAGCTCCTATAATTCACCCCTCCACTTT. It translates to CASSFFWGPSSYNSPLHF.

As DNA, the CDR3 is TGTGCCAGCAGCCCAACTACCAACCCCCCAGATACGCAGTATTTT. It codes for CASSPTTNPPDTQYF. This chain joins TRBV7-3 and TRBJ2-3; D not resolved. Deletions cut 5 bases from V and 4 bases from J, with 16 bases between. The CDR3 length is 15 residues. Germline CDR1 reads SGHTA; CDR2 reads FQGTGA.